The 9 T cell receptor beta chains given below trace back to one sample, sequenced in a study of T-cell reconstitution after alpha-beta-depleted transplantation in children. For TCRbeta, the library was prepared with unique molecular identifiers. TCRdb independently ran MiXCR on the PCR reads; one entry per CDR3 protein. Of fewer than 550,000 distinct CDR3 sequences listed, 15% to 20% were seen once; the top ten hold 25% to 30%. Sample: PBMCs, mostly from graft donor cells, taken 360 days after TCRalphabeta/CD19-depleted stem cell transplant. Every receptor here comes from a boy under two years old who had a stem cell transplant for Wiskott-Aldrich syndrome, so the T cells may come from the graft donor.

This chain joins TRBV25-1 and TRBJ1-1; D gene uncertain. V shed 3 bases and J shed 11 bases, with 10 bases lying between them. Germline values: CDR1 MGHDK, CDR2 SYGVNS. CDR3 length: 11 amino acids. CDR3 sequence reads: CASSEGSWAFF. The CDR3 nucleotides are TGTGCCAGCAGTGAGGGCTCTTGGGCTTTCTTT.

This clonotype has just a few counts. The rearrangement links TRBV12-3 or TRBV12-4 to TRBJ2-1; TRBD2 agrees at 14 bases. V lost 5 bases to trimming and J lost 8 bases; unmatched junction nucleotides: 8. The CDR3 length is 16 residues. This chain's CDR3 is CASSTGLAGGIDEQFF. The CDR3 DNA follows: TGTGCCAGCAGTACTGGACTAGCGGGAGGAATTGATGAGCAGTTCTTC.

This clonotype was seen a handful of times. The chain links TRBV2 to TRBJ2-4, with 7 positions matching TRBD1. CDR3 size: 13 residues. The junction had 4 bases not matched to a gene; V was cut back by 6 bases and J by 5 bases. Germline assignment: CDR1 SNHLY and CDR2 FYNNEI. The CDR3 here is CASRQGSQNIQYF. The CDR3 DNA reads as TGTGCCAGCAGACAGGGGAGCCAAAACATTCAGTACTTC.

The chain combines TRBV2 with TRBJ2-1, with D tentatively TRBD1 (7 bases). Germline V gene lookup returns CDR1 SNHLY and CDR2 FYNNEI. CDR3 length equals 17 residues. Trimming took off 6 bases at V and 3 bases at J, with 21 bases between the two ends. The CDR3, as DNA: TGTGCCAGCAGCTATGCCCTTGCAGGGGGGTTCTACAATGAGCAGTTCTTC. Encoded protein: CASSYALAGGFYNEQFF.

This clonotype has ten or more counts. The chain has TRBV5-1 and TRBJ2-6, with D unresolved. Germline lookup yields CDR1 SGHRS and CDR2 YFSETQ. The V and J ends lost 0 bases and 2 bases respectively, with 3 bases between them. The CDR3 contains 14 residues. This CDR3 is CASSLDPGANVLTF. The CDR3 DNA reads as TGCGCCAGCAGCTTGGACCCTGGGGCCAACGTCCTGACTTTC.

This clonotype was seen just once. The junction differs from germline at one of its ends, possibly a read error. This rearrangement joins TRBV6-5 to TRBJ1-2; D is uncertain. Germline lookup yields CDR1 MNHEY and CDR2 SVGAGI. The CDR3 is 13 amino acids. The CDR3 DNA reads TGTGCCAGCAGTTACTTTGTTAACTATGGCCACACCTTC. Protein: CASSYFVNYGHTF.

Only a few counts were recorded for this clonotype. The gene calls are TRBV10-3 and TRBJ2-1, with D possibly being TRBD1 (6 bases). Germline CDR1 is ENHRY and CDR2 is SYGVKD. The CDR3 has 13 residues. The ends were cut back, 6 bases at V and 0 bases at J, with 6 bases in the middle. CDR3 in amino acids: CAIRDSSYNEQFF. CDR3 sequence (DNA): TGTGCCATCAGGGACAGCTCCTACAATGAGCAGTTCTTC.

The chain links TRBV4-2 to TRBJ2-1; D gene unclear. V shed 5 bases and J shed 5 bases, with 13 bases lying between them. Germline V CDR1 and CDR2: LGHNA, YNFKEQ. The CDR3 runs to 14 residues. The CDR3 region has the DNA TGTGCCAGCAGCAACCTCCCAGGTAACAATGAGCAGTTCTTC. Translation: CASSNLPGNNEQFF.

This clonotype was recorded a few times. The V call is TRBV10-2, the J call TRBJ2-7; 9 positions match TRBD2. The CDR3 covers 15 residues. V trimming: 7 bases; J trimming: 6 bases; junction bases outside the gene matches: 13. CDR1 WSHSY and CDR2 SAAADI come from the germline V gene. Here the CDR3 reads CASKSGLAPGSEQYF. For the CDR3, the DNA is TGCGCCAGCAAATCGGGACTAGCCCCTGGAAGCGAGCAGTACTTC.